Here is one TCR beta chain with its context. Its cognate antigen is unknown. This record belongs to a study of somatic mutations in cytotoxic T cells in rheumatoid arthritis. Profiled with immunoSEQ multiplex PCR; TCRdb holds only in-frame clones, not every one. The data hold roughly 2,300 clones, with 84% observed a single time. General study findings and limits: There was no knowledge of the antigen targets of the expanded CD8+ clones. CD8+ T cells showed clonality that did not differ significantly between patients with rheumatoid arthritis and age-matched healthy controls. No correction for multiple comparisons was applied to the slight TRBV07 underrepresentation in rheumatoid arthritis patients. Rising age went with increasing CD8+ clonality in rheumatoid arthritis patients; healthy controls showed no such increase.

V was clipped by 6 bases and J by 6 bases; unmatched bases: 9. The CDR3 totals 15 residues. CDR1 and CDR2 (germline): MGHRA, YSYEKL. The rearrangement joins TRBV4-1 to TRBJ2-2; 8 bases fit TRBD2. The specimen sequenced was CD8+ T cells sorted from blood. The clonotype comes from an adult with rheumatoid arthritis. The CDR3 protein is CASRRGGQGPGELFF. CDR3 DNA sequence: TGCGCCAGCAGACGCGGGGGGCAGGGGCCCGGGGAGCTGTTTTTT.